This T cell receptor beta chain was captured in a study of read filtering for tumor transcriptome and immune sequencing. Study details: Under 10 patients were R-ISS I, 16 were R-ISS II, six or seven were R-ISS III. RNA-seq yielded only roughly 80 to 1,400 TCR reads, IR-seq about 4 to 11 million. Study observations and caveats: Roughly 82% of IR-seq clonotypes had a single read, yet these held approximately 3.5% of reads.

This clonotype was counted between two and nine times. Its antigen is currently unknown. Molecular barcoded adaptors covering alpha/delta and beta/gamma chains were used on approximately 400 ng RNA. TCRdb processed the reads anew with MiXCR; each CDR3 protein has one entry. Of some 120,000 distinct CDR3 sequences in the sample, 10% to 15% were seen once. This TCR was recovered from a donor at least 40 years old with multiple myeloma. Sequencing used a population of CD138-negative cells sorted from bone marrow.

The CDR3 here is CASSLPGTGTGELFF. CDR3 bases: TGTGCCAGCAGCCTCCCCGGGACAGGCACCGGGGAGCTGTTTTTT. The chain carries TRBV7-3 and TRBJ2-2; 8 nucleotides match TRBD1. The CDR3 loop spans 15 amino acids. The ends lost 5 bases at V and 4 bases at J; junction bases unmatched: 6. Germline V CDR1 and CDR2: SGHTA, FQGTGA.